Listed below are T cell receptor beta chains from one sample, sequenced in a study of cytomegalovirus exposure and HLA in healthy donors. Profiling relied on immunoSEQ multiplex PCR, and the TCRdb table lists in-frame clones only, not all of them. The sample comprises fewer than 200,000 clones, 84% of which are singletons, and approximately 1.2% rests with the top ten. The sample taken for sequencing was PBMCs. All receptors come from a girl aged 2 to 10 in good health and CMV-seropositive. Both conserved end residues are part of each CDR3. D genes are given only for firm matches. Clone size is shown for a subset of rows, as once, few, many or a class of expanded clone.

J: TRBJ1-3; D: .; V: TRBV7-2; size: .; CDR3: CASSLGQHSGNTIYF; DNA: TGTGCCAGCAGCTTAGGACAGCACTCTGGAAACACCATATATTTT
J: TRBJ2-1; D: .; V: TRBV9; size: .; CDR3: CASSVGDLGRDEQFF; DNA: TGTGCCAGCAGCGTAGGGGACTTGGGGCGGGATGAGCAGTTCTTC
J: TRBJ1-1; D: TRBD1; V: TRBV19; size: .; CDR3: CASRNPGQGLSEAFF; DNA: TGTGCCAGTAGAAACCCGGGACAGGGATTGTCTGAAGCTTTCTTT
J: TRBJ2-2; D: .; V: TRBV9; size: .; CDR3: CASRGPPITGELFF; DNA: TGTGCCAGCAGGGGCCCGCCGATTACCGGGGAGCTGTTTTTT
J: TRBJ1-1; D: .; V: TRBV10-1; size: .; CDR3: CASSEEKINTEAFF; DNA: TGCGCCAGCAGTGAAGAGAAGATCAACACTGAAGCTTTCTTT
J: TRBJ2-7; D: .; V: TRBV11-3; size: .; CDR3: CASTNRVVYEQYF; DNA: TGTGCCAGCACTAACAGAGTGGTGTACGAGCAGTACTTC
J: TRBJ1-2; D: .; V: TRBV9; size: .; CDR3: CASSERGFIF; DNA: TGTGCCAGCAGCGAGCGGGGTTTCATCTTC
J: TRBJ2-1; D: .; V: TRBV18; size: few; CDR3: CASSPGQTHYNEQFF; DNA: TGTGCCAGCTCACCAGGACAGACCCACTACAATGAGCAGTTCTTC
J: TRBJ2-1; D: TRBD2; V: TRBV2; size: .; CDR3: CASSAGLAGFNEQFF; DNA: TGTGCCAGCAGTGCTGGACTAGCGGGCTTCAATGAGCAGTTCTTC
J: TRBJ1-4; D: .; V: TRBV7-8; size: .; CDR3: CASSLRRDYNEKLFF; DNA: TGTGCCAGCAGCCTCCGCCGGGACTACAATGAAAAACTGTTTTTT
J: TRBJ2-1; D: .; V: TRBV2; size: .; CDR3: CASSLTGGSYNEQFF; DNA: TGTGCCAGCAGCTTGACAGGAGGATCCTACAATGAGCAGTTCTTC
J: TRBJ1-2; D: TRBD1; V: TRBV13; size: .; CDR3: CASTLKWGDRARDGYTF; DNA: TGTGCCAGCACACTTAAATGGGGGGACAGGGCGAGGGATGGCTACACCTTC
J: TRBJ2-1; D: .; V: TRBV7-5; size: .; CDR3: CARSLAASGRGCGQFF; DNA: TGTGCCAGAAGCTTAGCGGCTAGCGGGAGAGGTTGTGGGCAGTTCTTC
J: TRBJ1-5; D: .; V: TRBV6-1; size: .; CDR3: CASSEALRTEVYLNQPQHF; DNA: TGTGCCAGCAGTGAAGCGCTTCGGACAGAAGTTTACCTCAATCAGCCCCAGCATTTT